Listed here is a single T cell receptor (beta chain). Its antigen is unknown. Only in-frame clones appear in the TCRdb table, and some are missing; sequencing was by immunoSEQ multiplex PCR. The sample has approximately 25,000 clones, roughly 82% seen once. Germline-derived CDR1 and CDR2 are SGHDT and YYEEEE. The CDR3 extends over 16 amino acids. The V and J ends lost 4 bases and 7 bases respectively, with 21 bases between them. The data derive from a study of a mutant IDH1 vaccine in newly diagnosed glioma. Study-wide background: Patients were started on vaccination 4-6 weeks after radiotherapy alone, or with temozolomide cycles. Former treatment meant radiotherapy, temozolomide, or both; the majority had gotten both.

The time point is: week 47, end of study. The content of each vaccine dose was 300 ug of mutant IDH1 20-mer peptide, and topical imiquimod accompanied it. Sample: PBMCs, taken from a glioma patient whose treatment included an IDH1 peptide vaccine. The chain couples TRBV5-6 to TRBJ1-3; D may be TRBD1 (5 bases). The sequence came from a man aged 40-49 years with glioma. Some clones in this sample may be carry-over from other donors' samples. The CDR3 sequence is CASSPAGPHRWNTIYF. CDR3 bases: TGTGCCAGCAGCCCGGCGGGACCCCACAGATGGAACACCATATATTTT.